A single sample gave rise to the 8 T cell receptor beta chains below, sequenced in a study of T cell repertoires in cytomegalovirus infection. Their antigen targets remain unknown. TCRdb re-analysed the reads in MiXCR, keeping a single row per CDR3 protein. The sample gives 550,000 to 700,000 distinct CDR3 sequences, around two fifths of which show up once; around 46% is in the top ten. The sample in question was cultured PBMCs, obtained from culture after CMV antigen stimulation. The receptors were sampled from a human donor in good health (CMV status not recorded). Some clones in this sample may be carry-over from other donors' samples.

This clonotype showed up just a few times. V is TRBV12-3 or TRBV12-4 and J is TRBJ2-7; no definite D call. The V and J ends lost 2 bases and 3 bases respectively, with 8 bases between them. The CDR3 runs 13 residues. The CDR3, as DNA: TGTGCCAGCAGTTTACGGCAGGACTACGAGCAGTACTTC. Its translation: CASSLRQDYEQYF.

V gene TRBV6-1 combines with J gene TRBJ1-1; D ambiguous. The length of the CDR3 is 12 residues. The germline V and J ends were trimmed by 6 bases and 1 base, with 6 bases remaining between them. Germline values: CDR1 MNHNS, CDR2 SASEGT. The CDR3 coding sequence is TGTGCCAGCAGGAAGGGGAACACTGAAGCTTTCTTT. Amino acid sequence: CASRKGNTEAFF.

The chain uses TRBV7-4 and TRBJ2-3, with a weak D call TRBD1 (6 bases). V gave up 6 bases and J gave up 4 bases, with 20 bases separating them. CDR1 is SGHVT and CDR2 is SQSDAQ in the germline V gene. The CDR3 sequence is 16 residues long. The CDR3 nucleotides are TGTGCCAGCAGAACCGTCCAAGTATCAGGGGCAGATACGCAGTATTTT. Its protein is CASRTVQVSGADTQYF.

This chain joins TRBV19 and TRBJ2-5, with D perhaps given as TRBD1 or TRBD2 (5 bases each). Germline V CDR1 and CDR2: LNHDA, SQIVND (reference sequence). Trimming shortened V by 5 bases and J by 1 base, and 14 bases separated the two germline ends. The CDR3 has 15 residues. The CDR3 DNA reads TGTGCCAGTAGTCCCGGGACGGTGTCCCAAGAGACCCAGTACTTC. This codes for CASSPGTVSQETQYF.

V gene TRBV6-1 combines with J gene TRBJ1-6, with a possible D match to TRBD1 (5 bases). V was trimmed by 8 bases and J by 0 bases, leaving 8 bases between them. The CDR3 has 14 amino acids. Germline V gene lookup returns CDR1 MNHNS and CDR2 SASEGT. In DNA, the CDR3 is TGTGCCAGCGGGGGACGCTCCTATAATTCACCCCTCCACTTT. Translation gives CASGGRSYNSPLHF.

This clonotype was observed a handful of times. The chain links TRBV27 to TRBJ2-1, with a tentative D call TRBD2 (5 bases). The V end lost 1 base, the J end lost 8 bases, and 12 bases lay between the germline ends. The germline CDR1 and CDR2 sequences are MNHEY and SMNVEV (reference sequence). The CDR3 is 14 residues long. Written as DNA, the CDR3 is TGTGCCAGCAGTTTATTTGAGGGTGGGGATGAGCAGTTCTTC. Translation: CASSLFEGGDEQFF.

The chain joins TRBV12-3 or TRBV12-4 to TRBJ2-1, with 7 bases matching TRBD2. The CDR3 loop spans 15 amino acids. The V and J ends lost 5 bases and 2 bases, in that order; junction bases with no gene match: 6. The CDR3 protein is CASSGGESAYNEQFF. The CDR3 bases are TGTGCCAGCAGTGGGGGGGAGAGCGCCTACAATGAGCAGTTCTTC.

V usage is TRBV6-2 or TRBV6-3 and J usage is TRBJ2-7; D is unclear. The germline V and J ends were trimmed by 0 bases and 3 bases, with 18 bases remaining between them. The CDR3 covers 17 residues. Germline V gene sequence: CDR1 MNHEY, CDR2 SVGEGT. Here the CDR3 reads CASSYSPGTATGYEQYF. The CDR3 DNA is TGTGCCAGCAGTTACTCGCCCGGCACCGCTACGGGCTACGAGCAGTACTTC.